This note documents a single T cell receptor (beta chain) sequence. Its matching antigen is unknown. Sequencing of TCR beta was undertaken in CD8+ and CD4+ T cells derived from blood. TEMRA cells were FACS-enriched, and CD8+ and CD4+ T cells were isolated negatively. The data were obtained in a study of CD8 T cells in Susac syndrome. Study-level results: The study conceded that its TCR sequencing and HLA analysis involved relatively few individuals.

Random hexamers were used to reverse transcribe the RNA input (about 0.5 to 1 ug). Amplification of the TCR beta CDR3 was carried out by immunoSEQ multiplex PCR, which spanned a total of 54 Vbeta and 13 Jbeta segments. TCRdb ran MiXCR on the immunoSEQ multiplex PCR reads and lists one entry per CDR3 protein. Found here are over 350,000 distinct CDR3 sequences, around 85% of them singletons; the top ten hold 0.09% to 0.15%. V was shortened by 5 bases and J by 10 bases, with 18 bases between the two germline ends. CDR1 is LNHDA, CDR2 SQIVND, per germline (reference sequence). The CDR3 consists of 15 residues.

The TCR sequence derives from a human donor with multiple sclerosis. The sample consisted of CD8+ T cells from PBMCs. V gene TRBV19 combines with J gene TRBJ1-6; no reliable D call. CDR3 protein: CASSPALVSDSPLHF. For the CDR3, the DNA is TGTGCCAGTAGTCCCGCGTTGGTATCAGACTCACCCCTCCACTTT. The entire variable domain, with the rest obtained from reference TRBV19 and TRBJ1-6, is as follows: DGGITQSPKYLFRKEGQNVTLSCEQNLNHDAMYWYRQDPGQGLRLIYYSQIVNDFQKGDIAEGYSVSREKKESFPLTVTSAQKNPTAFYLCASSPALVSDSPLHFGNGTRLTVT.